What follows are 3 T cell receptor beta chains derived from one specimen sequenced in a study of blood T cell repertoires in COVID-19. Assay: immunoSEQ multiplex PCR; the TCRdb copy retains only in-frame clones and omits some. The sample has fewer than 30,000 clones; 72% are singletons. The specimen was peripheral blood. All receptors come from a boy aged 2 to 10 with active or convalescent COVID-19.

This chain uses TRBV3-1 (or the pseudogene TRBV3-2) with TRBJ2-1; 12 bases match TRBD2. Per germline, CDR1 LGHDT and CDR2 YNNKEL (reference sequence). Trimming took 0 bases from V and 7 from J; bases not matched to a gene: 4. The CDR3 is 16 amino acids. The CDR3 nucleotides are TGTGCCAGCAGCCAAGAGACTAGCGGGAGTACGAATGAGCAGTTCTTC. Translated, it gives CASSQETSGSTNEQFF.

This clone occurred many times. CDR3 DNA sequence: TGCGCCAGCAGCCTGCGGACAGCCAATTCACCCCTCCACTTT. Its translation is CASSLRTANSPLHF. J is TRBJ1-6 and V is TRBV5-1, with D perhaps TRBD1 (6 bases). CDR1 is SGHRS and CDR2 is YFSETQ in the germline V gene. The CDR3 totals 14 residues. The V and J ends lost 4 bases and 7 bases respectively, with 12 bases between them.

This chain joins TRBV7-9 and TRBJ2-1, with TRBD2 identical over 7 bases. The CDR3 is made up of 15 amino acids. Germline CDR1 SEHNR, CDR2 FQNEAQ (reference sequence). With 5 bases clipped from V and 6 bases from J, the junction kept 10 bases outside the gene matches. Written as DNA, the CDR3 is TGTGCCAGCAGCGTTAGTGGGGGGGAGCGCAATGAGCAGTTCTTC. It yields the protein CASSVSGGERNEQFF.